The entry that follows covers one T cell receptor (beta chain) sequence. Its antigen is currently unknown. RNA totalling about 0.45 to 1 ug underwent reverse transcription with random hexamers. Each CDR3 protein is one row after TCRdb ran MiXCR on the immunoSEQ multiplex PCR reads. The sample holds 160,000 or so distinct CDR3 sequences, 94% seen once. This entry comes from a study of CD8 T cells in Susac syndrome. Regarding the study as a whole: There was no clonal expansion in the CD4+ T cell repertoires of Susac syndrome.

The V and J ends lost 3 bases and 5 bases, in that order; junction bases with no gene match: 4. The CDR3 has 13 amino acids. CDR1 and CDR2 (germline): GTSNPN, SVGIG (reference sequence). This chain joins TRBV30 and TRBJ1-1; TRBD1 agrees at 9 bases. This sequence was found in a human donor with Susac syndrome. The sequenced material came from CD4+ T cells from PBMCs. The CDR3 loop reads CAWRGQGFTEAFF. DNA of the CDR3: TGTGCCTGGAGGGGACAGGGTTTTACTGAAGCTTTCTTT.